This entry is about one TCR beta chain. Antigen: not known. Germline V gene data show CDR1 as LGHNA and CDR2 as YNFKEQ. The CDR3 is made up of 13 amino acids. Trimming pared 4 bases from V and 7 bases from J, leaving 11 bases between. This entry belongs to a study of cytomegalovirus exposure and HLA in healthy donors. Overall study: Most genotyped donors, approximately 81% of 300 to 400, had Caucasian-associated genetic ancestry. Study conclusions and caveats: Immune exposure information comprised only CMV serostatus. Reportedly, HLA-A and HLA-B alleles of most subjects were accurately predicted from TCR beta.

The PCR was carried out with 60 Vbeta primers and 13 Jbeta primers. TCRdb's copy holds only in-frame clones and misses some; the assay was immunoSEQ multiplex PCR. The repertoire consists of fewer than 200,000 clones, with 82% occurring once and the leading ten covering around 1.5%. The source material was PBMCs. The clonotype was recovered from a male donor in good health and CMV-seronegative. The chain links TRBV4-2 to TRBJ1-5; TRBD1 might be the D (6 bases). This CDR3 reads CASSPGVKQPQHF. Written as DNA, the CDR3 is TGTGCCAGCAGCCCAGGGGTTAAGCAGCCCCAGCATTTT.